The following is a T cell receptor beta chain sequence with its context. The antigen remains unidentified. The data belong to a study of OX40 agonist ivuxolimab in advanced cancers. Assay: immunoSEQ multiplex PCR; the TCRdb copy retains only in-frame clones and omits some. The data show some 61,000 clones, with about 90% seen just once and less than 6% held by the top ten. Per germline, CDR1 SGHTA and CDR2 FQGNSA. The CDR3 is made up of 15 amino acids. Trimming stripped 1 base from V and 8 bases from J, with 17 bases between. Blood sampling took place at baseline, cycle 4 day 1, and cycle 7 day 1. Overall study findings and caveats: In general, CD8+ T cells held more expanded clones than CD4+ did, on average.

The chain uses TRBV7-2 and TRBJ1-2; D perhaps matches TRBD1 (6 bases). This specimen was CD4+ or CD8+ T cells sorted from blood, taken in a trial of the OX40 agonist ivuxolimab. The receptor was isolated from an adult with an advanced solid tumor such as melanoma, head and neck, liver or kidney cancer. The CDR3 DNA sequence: TGTGCCAGCAGCTTAGGTGTACAGGGTGCGAGGGGCTACACCTTC. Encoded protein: CASSLGVQGARGYTF.